This entry features one T cell receptor beta chain sequence. Its antigen remains unidentified. This entry comes from a study of cytomegalovirus exposure and HLA in healthy donors. Looked up from germline, CDR1 is MNHEY and CDR2 is SMNVEV (reference sequence). The length of the CDR3 is 14 residues. Trimming took off 6 bases at V and 6 bases at J, with 15 bases between the two ends. PCR involved 60 Vbeta and 13 Jbeta primers. Generated by immunoSEQ multiplex PCR, the TCRdb table keeps only in-frame clones and is missing some. This sample has approximately 140,000 clones, with approximately 80% found just once. Whole-study findings and limits: The authors confirmed in vitro that three CMV-associated chains were specific for CMV antigens. The study assumed roughly uniform donor sequencing depth for presence/absence analyses. Analysis was carried out at a later point, and it linked a missense DCLRE1C variant to TCR beta V- and J-gene trimming. Sequencing probably produced one cluster of sequence variants that were highly shared.

The sample comprised PBMCs. This chain connects TRBV27 to TRBJ1-5; tentatively, D is TRBD1 (5 bases). The sequence derives from a woman aged 40-49 years in good health and CMV-seropositive. In DNA form, the CDR3 reads TGTGCCAGCAGGGGTCCCGGGGGGAGTCAGCCCCAGCATTTT. It translates to CASRGPGGSQPQHF.